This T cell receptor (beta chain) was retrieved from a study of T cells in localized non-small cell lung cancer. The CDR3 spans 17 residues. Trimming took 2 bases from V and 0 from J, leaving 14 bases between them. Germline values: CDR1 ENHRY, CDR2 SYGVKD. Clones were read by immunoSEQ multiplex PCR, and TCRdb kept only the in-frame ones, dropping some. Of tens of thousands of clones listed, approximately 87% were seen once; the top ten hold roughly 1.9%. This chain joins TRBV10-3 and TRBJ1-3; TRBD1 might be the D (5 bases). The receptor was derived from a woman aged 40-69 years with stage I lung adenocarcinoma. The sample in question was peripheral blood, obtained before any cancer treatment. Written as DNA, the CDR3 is TGTGCCATCAGTGAGGGGACCACGAGCGACTCTGGAAACACCATATATTTT. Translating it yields CAISEGTTSDSGNTIYF.